The present T cell receptor beta chain was sequenced within a study of blood T cell repertoires in COVID-19. On the study more broadly: PBMCs, B-cell-depleted T cells, or T cells were the source of the cDNA or gDNA that made up the material.

Participants' own reports of clinical history determined their cohort assignment. TCRdb's copy holds only in-frame clones and misses some; the assay was immunoSEQ multiplex PCR. The table has 210,000 or so clones, approximately 87% seen once. The sequence came from a woman between 45 and 65 years old in a cohort exposed to, infected with or recovered from COVID-19 (not recorded which). Sequenced material: PBMCs or T cells enriched from blood (not recorded which).

CDR3 bases: TGTGCCAGCAGCTTAGATTATCGGGTGAGAGGTACCGGGGAGCTGTTTTTT. Translation gives CASSLDYRVRGTGELFF. The rearrangement uses TRBV11-3 and TRBJ2-2; D is unclear. The CDR3 covers 17 residues. Germline V lookup: CDR1 SGHNT, CDR2 YENEEA. The V and J ends lost 0 bases and 5 bases respectively, with 16 bases between them.